These 15 T cell receptor beta chains came from one sample sequenced in a study of blood T cell repertoires in COVID-19. Some clones are missing from TCRdb's copy, which holds only in-frame ones; the method was immunoSEQ multiplex PCR. This repertoire shows a few hundred thousand clones, approximately 89% found once; its top ten account for around 4.6%. The sample taken for sequencing was peripheral blood. The receptors originated from a woman aged 40 to 49 who had recovered from COVID-19.

The chain uses TRBV2 and TRBJ2-5, with D perhaps TRBD1 (6 bases). V was shortened by 8 bases and J by 5 bases, with 21 bases between the two germline ends. This CDR3 comprises 15 residues. Per germline, CDR1 SNHLY and CDR2 FYNNEI. The CDR3 spells CASGGTGTVWETQYF. The CDR3 bases are TGTGCCAGCGGGGGAACAGGGACCGTCTGGGAGACCCAGTACTTC.

V usage is TRBV28 and J usage is TRBJ1-2, with a possible D match to TRBD1 (5 bases). Deletions cut 2 bases from V and 6 bases from J, with 7 bases between. From germline, CDR1 is MDHEN and CDR2 SYDVKM. The CDR3 has 12 amino acids. CDR3 sequence reads: CASSLVGDGYTF. As DNA, the CDR3 is TGTGCCAGCAGTTTAGTAGGGGATGGCTACACCTTC.

This rearrangement joins TRBV7-6 to TRBJ2-3; the match to TRBD2 covers 9 bases. In germline, CDR1 is SGHVS, CDR2 FNYEAQ. With 1 base clipped from V and 0 bases from J, the junction kept 8 bases outside the gene matches. The CDR3 contains 18 residues. The CDR3: CASSLEEIAGDSTDTQYF. CDR3 nucleotides: TGTGCCAGCAGCTTAGAGGAGATAGCGGGGGACAGCACAGATACGCAGTATTTT.

The chain joins TRBV28 to TRBJ1-2; 9 positions agree with TRBD1. Looked up from germline, CDR1 is MDHEN and CDR2 is SYDVKM. This CDR3 region has 14 residues. V trimming: 6 bases; J trimming: 6 bases; junction bases outside the gene matches: 8. CDR3: CASRGGQGFHGYTF. The DNA for the CDR3 is TGTGCCAGCAGGGGGGGACAGGGATTCCATGGCTACACCTTC.

In DNA form, the CDR3 reads TGCAGTGCTAGTACTACTTCAGATACGCAGTATTTT. As protein: CSASTTSDTQYF. This chain uses TRBV20-1 with TRBJ2-3; D gene ambiguous. The CDR3 loop spans 12 amino acids. The germline CDR1 and CDR2 sequences are DFQATT and SNEGSKA (reference sequence). The V and J ends lost 3 bases and 4 bases respectively, with 8 bases between them.

The chain combines TRBV6-6 with TRBJ2-5; 9 bases agree with TRBD1. This CDR3 is built from 16 residues. V was clipped by 3 bases and J by 0 bases; unmatched bases: 5. Germline lookup yields CDR1 MNHNY and CDR2 SVGAGI (reference sequence). As DNA, the CDR3 is TGTGCCAGCAGTTATGGACAGGGGCGGTACCAAGAGACCCAGTACTTC. Residues: CASSYGQGRYQETQYF.

This clone was picked up one time. The rearrangement joins TRBV13 to TRBJ2-7; the D gene is possibly TRBD2 (6 bases). V dropped 5 bases and J dropped 8 bases, with 19 bases sitting between them. The germline CDR1 and CDR2 sequences are PRHDT and FYEKMQ (reference sequence). The CDR3 is made up of 14 amino acids. CDR3: CASSPNLGTSKQYV. CDR3 bases: TGTGCCAGCAGCCCGAACCTAGGGACTTCGAAGCAGTACGTC.

The rearrangement joins TRBV4-1 to TRBJ2-4, with D maybe TRBD1 (7 bases). CDR3 size: 14 residues. Germline CDR1 is MGHRA and CDR2 is YSYEKL. Trimming took 6 bases from V and 8 from J, leaving 17 bases between them. The CDR3 DNA reads TGCGCCAGCAGGGGAGGAGCAGGGGGTGACATTCAGTACTTC. It encodes CASRGGAGGDIQYF.

The genes are TRBV30 and TRBJ2-5; 7 nucleotides line up with TRBD2. CDR1 is GTSNPN and CDR2 is SVGIG in the germline V gene (reference sequence). The CDR3 contains 13 residues. Trimming at V came to 2 bases and at J to 5 bases, leaving 5 bases not matched to a gene. The CDR3, as DNA: TGTGCCTGGAGTCCCACCGGGAGGGAGACCCAGTACTTC. It specifies CAWSPTGRETQYF.

This clone was counted a single time. The rearrangement links TRBV7-9 to TRBJ1-4; a possible D gene is TRBD1 (5 bases). The V end lost 6 bases, the J end lost 7 bases, and 12 bases lay between the germline ends. This CDR3 is built from 13 residues. CDR1 is SEHNR and CDR2 is FQNEAQ in the germline V gene (reference sequence). The CDR3 spells CASRGGEAEKLFF. The DNA for the CDR3 is TGTGCCAGCAGGGGGGGAGAGGCTGAAAAACTGTTTTTT.

This clone was picked up one time. This sequence joins TRBV3-1 (or the pseudogene TRBV3-2) and TRBJ2-3; 10 nucleotides agree with TRBD2. The V gene's germline CDR1 is LGHDT and CDR2 YNNKEL (reference sequence). There are 15 residues in the CDR3. V dropped 6 bases and J dropped 5; count of bases not matched to a gene: 8. CDR3 bases: TGTGCCAGCAGTCCTAGCGGGGGAGGGGGAGATACGCAGTATTTT. It yields the protein CASSPSGGGGDTQYF.

This clone was seen only a few times. The CDR3 DNA is TGTGCCAGTAGCCTGGGGGCTAGCGGCACCTACGAGCAGTACTTC. Translating it yields CASSLGASGTYEQYF. This chain joins TRBV19 and TRBJ2-7, with TRBD2 as a possible D gene (7 bases). Germline CDR1 LNHDA, CDR2 SQIVND (reference sequence). This CDR3 region has 15 residues. V was pared by 6 bases and J by 2 bases, with 17 bases between.

The gene calls are TRBV7-2 and TRBJ1-5; D call uncertain. V was clipped by 5 bases and J by 5 bases, with 19 bases between them. Germline loops: CDR1 SGHTA, CDR2 FQGNSA. The CDR3 length is 16 residues. CDR3 in amino acids: CASSPGPHQSHQPQHF. CDR3 in DNA: TGTGCCAGCAGCCCTGGGCCACATCAGTCCCATCAGCCCCAGCATTTT.

The genes are TRBV5-4 and TRBJ2-4; 7 nucleotides align to TRBD2. The CDR3 runs 16 residues. Germline lookup yields CDR1 SGHNT and CDR2 YYREEE (reference sequence). After removal of 2 bases from V and 4 bases from J, the junction contained 9 bases not matched to a gene. CDR3 amino acids: CASSFQGTTEKNIQYF. CDR3 sequence (DNA): TGTGCCAGCAGCTTTCAAGGGACTACCGAGAAAAACATTCAGTACTTC. The whole variable domain, remainder taken from reference TRBV5-4 and TRBJ2-4, is ETGVTQSPTHLIKTRGQQVTLRCSSQSGHNTVSWYQQALGQGPQFIFQYYREEENGRGNFPPRFSGLQFPNYSSELNVNALELDDSALYLCASSFQGTTEKNIQYFGAGTRLSVL.

The chain recombines TRBV27 with TRBJ1-1, with D unresolved. V lost 5 bases and J lost 6, with 13 bases in between. The CDR3 totals 13 residues. Germline lookup yields CDR1 MNHEY and CDR2 SMNVEV (reference sequence). The CDR3: CASSKWLPSEAFF. The CDR3 coding sequence is TGTGCCAGCAGTAAATGGCTTCCGTCTGAAGCTTTCTTT.